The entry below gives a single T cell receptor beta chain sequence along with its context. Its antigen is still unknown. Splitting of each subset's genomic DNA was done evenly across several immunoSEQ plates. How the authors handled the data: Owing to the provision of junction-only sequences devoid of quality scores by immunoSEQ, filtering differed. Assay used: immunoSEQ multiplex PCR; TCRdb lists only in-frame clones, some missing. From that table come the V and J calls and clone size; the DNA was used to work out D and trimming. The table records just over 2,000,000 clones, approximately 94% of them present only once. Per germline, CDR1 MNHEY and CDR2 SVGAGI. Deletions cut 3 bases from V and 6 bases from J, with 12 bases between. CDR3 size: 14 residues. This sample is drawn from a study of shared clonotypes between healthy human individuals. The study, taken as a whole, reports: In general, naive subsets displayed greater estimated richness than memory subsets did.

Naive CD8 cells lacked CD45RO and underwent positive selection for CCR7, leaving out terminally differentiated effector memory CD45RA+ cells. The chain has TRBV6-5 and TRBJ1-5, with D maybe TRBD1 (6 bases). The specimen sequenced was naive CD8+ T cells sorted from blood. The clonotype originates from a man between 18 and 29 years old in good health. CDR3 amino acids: CASSYSQGTQPQHF. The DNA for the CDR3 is TGTGCCAGCAGTTATAGTCAGGGGACTCAGCCCCAGCATTTT.